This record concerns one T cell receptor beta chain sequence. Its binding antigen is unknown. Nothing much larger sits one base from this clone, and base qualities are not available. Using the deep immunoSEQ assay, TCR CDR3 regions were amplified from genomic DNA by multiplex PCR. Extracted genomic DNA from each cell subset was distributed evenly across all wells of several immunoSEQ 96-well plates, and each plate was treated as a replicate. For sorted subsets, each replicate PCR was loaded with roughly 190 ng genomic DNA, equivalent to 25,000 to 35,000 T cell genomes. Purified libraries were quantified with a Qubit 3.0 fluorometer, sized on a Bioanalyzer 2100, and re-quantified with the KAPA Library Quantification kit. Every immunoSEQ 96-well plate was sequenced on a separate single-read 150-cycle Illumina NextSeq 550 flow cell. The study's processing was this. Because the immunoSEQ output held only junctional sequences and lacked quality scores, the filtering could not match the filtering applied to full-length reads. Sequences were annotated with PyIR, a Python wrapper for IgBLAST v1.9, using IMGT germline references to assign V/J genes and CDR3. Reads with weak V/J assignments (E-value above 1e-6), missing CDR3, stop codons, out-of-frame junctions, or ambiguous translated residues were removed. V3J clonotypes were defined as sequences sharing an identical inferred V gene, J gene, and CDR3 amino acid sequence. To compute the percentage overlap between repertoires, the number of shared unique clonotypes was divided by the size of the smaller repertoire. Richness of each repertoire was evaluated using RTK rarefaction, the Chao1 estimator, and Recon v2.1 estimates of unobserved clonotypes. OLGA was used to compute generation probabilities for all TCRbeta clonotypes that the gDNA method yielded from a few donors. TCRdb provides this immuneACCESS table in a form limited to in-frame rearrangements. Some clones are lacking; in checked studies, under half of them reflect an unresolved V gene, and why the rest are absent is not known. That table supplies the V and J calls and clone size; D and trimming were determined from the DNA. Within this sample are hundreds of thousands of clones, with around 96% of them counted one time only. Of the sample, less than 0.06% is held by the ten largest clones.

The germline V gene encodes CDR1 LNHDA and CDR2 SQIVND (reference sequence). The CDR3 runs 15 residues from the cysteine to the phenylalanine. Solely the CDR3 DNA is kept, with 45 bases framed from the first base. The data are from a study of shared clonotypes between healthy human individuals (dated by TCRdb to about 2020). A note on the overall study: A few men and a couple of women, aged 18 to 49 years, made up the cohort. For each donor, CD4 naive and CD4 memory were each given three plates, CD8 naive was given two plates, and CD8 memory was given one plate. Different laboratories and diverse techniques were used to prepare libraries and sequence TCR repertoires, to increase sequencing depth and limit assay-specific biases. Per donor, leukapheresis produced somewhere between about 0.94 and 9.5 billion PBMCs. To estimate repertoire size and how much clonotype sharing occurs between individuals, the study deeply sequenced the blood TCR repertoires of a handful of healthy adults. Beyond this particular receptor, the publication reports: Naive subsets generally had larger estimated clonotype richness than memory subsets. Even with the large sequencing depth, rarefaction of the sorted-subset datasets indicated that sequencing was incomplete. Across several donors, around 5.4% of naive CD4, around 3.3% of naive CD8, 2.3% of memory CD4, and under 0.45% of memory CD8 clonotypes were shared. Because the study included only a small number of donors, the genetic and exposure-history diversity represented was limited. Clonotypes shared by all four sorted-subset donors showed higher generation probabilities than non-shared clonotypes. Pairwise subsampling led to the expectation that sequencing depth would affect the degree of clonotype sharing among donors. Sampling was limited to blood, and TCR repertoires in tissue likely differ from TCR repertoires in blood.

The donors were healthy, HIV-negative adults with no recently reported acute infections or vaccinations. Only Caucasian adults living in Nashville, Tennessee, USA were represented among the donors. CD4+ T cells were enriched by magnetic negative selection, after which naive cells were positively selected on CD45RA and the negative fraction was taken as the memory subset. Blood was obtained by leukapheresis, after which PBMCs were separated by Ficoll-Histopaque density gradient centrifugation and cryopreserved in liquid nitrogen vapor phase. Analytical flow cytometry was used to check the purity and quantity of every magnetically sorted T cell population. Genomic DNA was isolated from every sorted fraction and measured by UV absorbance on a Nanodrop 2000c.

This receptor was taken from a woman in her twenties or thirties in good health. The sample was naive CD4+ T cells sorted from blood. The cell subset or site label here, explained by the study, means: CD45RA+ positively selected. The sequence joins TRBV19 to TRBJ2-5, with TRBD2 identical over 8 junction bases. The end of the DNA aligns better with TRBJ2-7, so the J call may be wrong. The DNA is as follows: TGTGCCAGTAGTTCCACCGGGGGCGGGAGGTACGAGCAGTACTTC. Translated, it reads CASSSTGGGRYEQYF.